Shown below are 15 T cell receptor beta chains from a single sample sequenced in a study of T cell responses to AZD1222 COVID-19 vaccine. Assay: immunoSEQ multiplex PCR; the TCRdb copy retains only in-frame clones and omits some. The sample holds approximately 100,000 clones, 90% to 95% seen once. The starting material was peripheral blood, obtained on day 0 of AZD1222 vaccination. The origin of the receptors is an adult in good health.

This clone was seen a handful of times. V and J are TRBV30 and TRBJ1-1; D uncertain. The CDR3 has 12 residues. Germline CDR1 is GTSNPN and CDR2 is SVGIG (reference sequence). Trimming shortened V by 7 bases and J by 0 bases, and 9 bases separated the two germline ends. CDR3 region: CASRTVNTEAFF. CDR3 DNA sequence: TGTGCCTCACGGACGGTGAACACTGAAGCTTTCTTT.

The rearrangement joins TRBV19 to TRBJ1-4, with D perhaps TRBD1 (6 bases). V was cut by 6 bases and J by 2 bases, with 13 bases left in between. The germline CDR1 and CDR2 sequences are LNHDA and SQIVND (reference sequence). This CDR3 is built from 15 residues. CDR3 coding DNA: TGTGCCAGTAGACAGGGTCTTGGCACTAATGAAAAACTGTTTTTT. It codes for CASRQGLGTNEKLFF. Using reference TRBV19 and TRBJ1-4 for the parts outside the CDR3, the full variable domain is DGGITQSPKYLFRKEGQNVTLSCEQNLNHDAMYWYRQDPGQGLRLIYYSQIVNDFQKGDIAEGYSVSREKKESFPLTVTSAQKNPTAFYLCASRQGLGTNEKLFFGSGTQLSVL.

Points on this clone: The same CDR3 can be traced to other DNA sequences in this sample. This chain uses TRBV28 with TRBJ1-3; TRBD1 matches at 7 bases. Trimming at V came to 3 bases and at J to 3 bases, leaving 2 bases not matched to a gene. This CDR3 is 14 amino acids long. CDR1 and CDR2 from the germline V gene are MDHEN and SYDVKM. CDR3 protein: CASSFRGLGNTIYF. DNA for the CDR3: TGTGCCAGCAGTTTTAGGGGGCTTGGAAACACCATATATTTT.

In this sample, this clone turned up once. In DNA form, the CDR3 reads TGCGCCAGCAGCATACACAGGGGCTTGAGCTCCTACGAGCAGTACTTC. It is translated as CASSIHRGLSSYEQYF. This chain links TRBV5-1 with TRBJ2-7; 7 nucleotides match TRBD1. The germline CDR1 and CDR2 sequences are SGHRS and YFSETQ. This CDR3 region has 16 residues. V shed 4 bases and J 0 bases; nucleotides not matched to a gene: 10.

V usage is TRBV6-1 and J usage is TRBJ1-1; no firm D call. Germline CDR1 is MNHNS and CDR2 is SASEGT. CDR3 length: 13 residues. The V gene lost 10 bases and the J gene lost 2 bases, with 14 bases spanning the gap. The CDR3 here is CAISEGQNTEAFF. Written as DNA, the CDR3 is TGTGCCATCTCGGAGGGCCAAAACACTGAAGCTTTCTTT.

This chain links TRBV19 with TRBJ2-2; 8 nucleotides match TRBD1. Trimming removed 4 bases from V and 0 bases from J; junction bases left unmatched: 4. CDR1 and CDR2 (germline): LNHDA, SQIVND (reference sequence). The CDR3 loop spans 16 amino acids. The DNA of the CDR3 is TGTGCCAGTAGTAGGACAGGGACCGCGAACACCGGGGAGCTGTTTTTT. Translating it yields CASSRTGTANTGELFF.

As to this clone: This specimen includes other DNA sequences encoding the same CDR3. This chain connects TRBV5-1 to TRBJ1-5; TRBD1 aligns across 7 bases. J lost 4 bases, V lost 3 bases, and 4 bases had no gene match. CDR3 length: 14 amino acids. CDR1 and CDR2 from the germline V gene are SGHRS and YFSETQ. Written as DNA, the CDR3 is TGCGCCAGCAGCTCGGGACAGCCTAATCAGCCCCAGCATTTT. Its protein product is CASSSGQPNQPQHF.

This rearrangement joins TRBV7-9 to TRBJ2-3; 11 bases are a match to TRBD2. Looked up from germline, CDR1 is SEHNR and CDR2 is FQNEAQ (reference sequence). The CDR3 has 16 residues. Trimming removed 3 bases from V and 2 bases from J; junction bases left unmatched: 4. The CDR3 here is CASSFLAGGLTDTQYF. The CDR3 DNA follows: TGTGCCAGCAGCTTCTTAGCGGGGGGGCTCACAGATACGCAGTATTTT.

The chain combines TRBV20-1 with TRBJ2-7; D possibly corresponds to TRBD1 (5 bases). With 3 bases removed from V and 3 bases from J, the gap between germline ends came to 18 bases. Germline assignment: CDR1 DFQATT and CDR2 SNEGSKA (reference sequence). The length of the CDR3 is 15 residues. CDR3: CSASQGAVSRYEQYF. CDR3 sequence (DNA): TGCAGTGCTAGTCAGGGCGCGGTGAGTCGCTACGAGCAGTACTTC.

The table lists this clone with a count of one. Relative to the germline gene, one junction end is altered; a read error may explain this. The V and J genes are TRBV13 and TRBJ1-5, with D perhaps TRBD1 (6 bases). Germline CDR1 PRHDT, CDR2 FYEKMQ (reference sequence). This CDR3 has 14 amino acids. The CDR3 protein is CASSLGTDRRIIAF. Written as DNA, the CDR3 is TGTGCCAGCAGCTTAGGGACAGACAGGAGGATTATAGCATTT.

The table lists this clone with a few counts. Here the CDR3 DNA reads TGTGCCAGCAGCCGGGACAGGGACGAGCAGTACTTC. Protein sequence: CASSRDRDEQYF. The chain joins TRBV4-2 to TRBJ2-7; TRBD1 matches at 9 bases. V shed 4 bases and J 5 bases; nucleotides not matched to a gene: 0. This CDR3 has 12 residues. Germline CDR1 reads LGHNA; CDR2 reads YNFKEQ.

The chain has TRBV7-2 and TRBJ1-3, with D tentatively TRBD1 (5 bases). The CDR3 consists of 15 residues. V lost 6 bases, J lost 2 bases, and 14 bases lay in between. Germline lookup yields CDR1 SGHTA and CDR2 FQGNSA. CDR3 sequence reads: CASSPQGVAGNTIYF. For the CDR3, the DNA is TGTGCCAGCAGTCCTCAGGGCGTCGCTGGAAACACCATATATTTT.

The chain joins TRBV2 to TRBJ2-7, with 13 positions matching TRBD2. Germline V CDR1 and CDR2: SNHLY, FYNNEI. The trim removed 5 bases at V and 4 bases at J, leaving 11 bases unmatched. The CDR3 extends over 17 amino acids. The CDR3 DNA reads as TGTGCCAGCAGTTGGACCACTAGCGGGGGGGCCGCTTACGAGCAGTACTTC. This encodes CASSWTTSGGAAYEQYF.

The chain is built from TRBV7-2 and TRBJ2-7; D uncertain. The germline V gene encodes CDR1 SGHTA and CDR2 FQGNSA. The V end lost 5 bases, the J end lost 1 base, and 3 bases lay between the germline ends. The CDR3 covers 11 residues. CDR3 sequence (DNA): TGTGCCAGCAGCGCGTCCTACGAGCAGTACTTC. This encodes CASSASYEQYF.

As regards this clone: Other DNA sequences in the same sample also yield this CDR3. The chain couples TRBV9 to TRBJ2-2, with TRBD1 as a possible D gene (6 bases). V gave up 0 bases and J gave up 5 bases, with 8 bases separating them. Germline CDR1 is SGDLS and CDR2 is YYNGEE. This CDR3 comprises 14 residues. CDR3 amino acids: CASSVGGGTGELFF. CDR3 nucleotide sequence: TGTGCCAGCAGCGTAGGAGGGGGAACCGGGGAGCTGTTTTTT.